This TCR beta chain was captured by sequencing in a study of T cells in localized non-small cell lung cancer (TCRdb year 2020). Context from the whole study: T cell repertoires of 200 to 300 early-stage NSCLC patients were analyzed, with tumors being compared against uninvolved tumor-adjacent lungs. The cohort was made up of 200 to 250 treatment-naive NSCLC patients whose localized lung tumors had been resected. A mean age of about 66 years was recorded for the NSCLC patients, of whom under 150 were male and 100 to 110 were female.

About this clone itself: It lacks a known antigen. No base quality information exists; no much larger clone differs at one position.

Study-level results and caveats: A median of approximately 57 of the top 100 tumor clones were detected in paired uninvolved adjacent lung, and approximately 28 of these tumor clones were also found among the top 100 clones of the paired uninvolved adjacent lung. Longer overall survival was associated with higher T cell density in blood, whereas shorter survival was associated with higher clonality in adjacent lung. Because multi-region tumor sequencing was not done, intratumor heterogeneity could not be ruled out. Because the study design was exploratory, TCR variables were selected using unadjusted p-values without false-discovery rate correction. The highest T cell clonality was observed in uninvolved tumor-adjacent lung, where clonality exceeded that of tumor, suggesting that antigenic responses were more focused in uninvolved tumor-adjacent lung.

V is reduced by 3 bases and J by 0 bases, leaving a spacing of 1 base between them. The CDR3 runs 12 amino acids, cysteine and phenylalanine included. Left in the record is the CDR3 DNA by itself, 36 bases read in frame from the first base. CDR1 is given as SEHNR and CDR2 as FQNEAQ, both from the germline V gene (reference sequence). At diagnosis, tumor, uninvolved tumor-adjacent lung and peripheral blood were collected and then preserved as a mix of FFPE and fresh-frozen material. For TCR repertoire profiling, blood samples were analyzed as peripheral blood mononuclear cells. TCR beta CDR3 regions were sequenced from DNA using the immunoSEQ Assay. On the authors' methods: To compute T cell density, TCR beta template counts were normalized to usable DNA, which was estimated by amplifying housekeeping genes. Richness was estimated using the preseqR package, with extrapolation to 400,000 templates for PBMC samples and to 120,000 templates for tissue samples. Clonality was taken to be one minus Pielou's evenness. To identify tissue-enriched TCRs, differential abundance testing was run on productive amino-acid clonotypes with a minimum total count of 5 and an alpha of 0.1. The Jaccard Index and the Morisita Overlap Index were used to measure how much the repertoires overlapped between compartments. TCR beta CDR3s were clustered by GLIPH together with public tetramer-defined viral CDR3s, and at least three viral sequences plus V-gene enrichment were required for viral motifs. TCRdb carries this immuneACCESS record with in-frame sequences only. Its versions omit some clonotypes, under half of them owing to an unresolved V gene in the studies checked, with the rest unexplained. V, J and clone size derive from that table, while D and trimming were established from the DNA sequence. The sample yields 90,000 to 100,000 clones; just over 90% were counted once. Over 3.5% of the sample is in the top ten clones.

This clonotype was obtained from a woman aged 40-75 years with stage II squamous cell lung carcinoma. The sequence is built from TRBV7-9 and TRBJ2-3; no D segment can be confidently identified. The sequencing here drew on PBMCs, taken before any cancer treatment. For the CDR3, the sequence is CASSFSTDTQYF. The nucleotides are TGTGCCAGCAGCTTCAGCACAGATACGCAGTATTTT.